The rows below give T cell receptor beta chains drawn from one sample of a study of T cells after yellow fever vaccination. TCRdb re-analysed the 5' RACE reads in MiXCR, keeping a single row per CDR3 protein. The data show some 260,000 distinct CDR3 sequences, with 5.2% seen just once and more than 3% held by the top ten. The sample was CD4+ T cells sorted from PBMCs, taken on the day of the yellow fever booster vaccination. All receptors derive from a man younger than 35 who received the YFV17D yellow fever vaccine. Each CDR3 is given with its conserved first and last residue. Each record gives: clone size, J gene, V gene, D gene, CDR3 protein, CDR3 DNA. A D gene is named only where the DNA matches it firmly. Size is stated for part of the rows, as once, few or many counts, or as a class when the clone is expanded.

abundance: many; j_gene: TRBJ1-1; v_gene: TRBV9; d_gene: -; CDR3aa: CASRSEVTYTEAFF; CDR3nt: TGTGCCAGCAGATCTGAAGTAACGTACACTGAAGCTTTCTTT
abundance: -; j_gene: TRBJ2-4; v_gene: TRBV5-1; d_gene: -; CDR3aa: CASSLGGENIQYF; CDR3nt: TGCGCCAGCAGCTTGGGCGGAGAAAACATTCAGTACTTC
abundance: few; j_gene: TRBJ1-6; v_gene: TRBV20-1; d_gene: -; CDR3aa: CSARPGANSPLHF; CDR3nt: TGCAGTGCTAGACCGGGGGCTAATTCACCCCTCCACTTT
abundance: many; j_gene: TRBJ1-5; v_gene: TRBV6-5; d_gene: -; CDR3aa: CASWRGKGQPQHF; CDR3nt: TGTGCCAGCTGGAGAGGGAAGGGTCAGCCCCAGCATTTT
abundance: many; j_gene: TRBJ1-1; v_gene: TRBV9; d_gene: TRBD1; CDR3aa: CASSVGRGRGNTEAFF; CDR3nt: TGTGCCAGCAGCGTAGGCAGGGGGAGAGGGAACACTGAAGCTTTCTTT
abundance: few; j_gene: TRBJ1-1; v_gene: TRBV18; d_gene: -; CDR3aa: CASSPAGRGTEAFF; CDR3nt: TGTGCCAGCTCACCGGCGGGACGGGGCACTGAAGCTTTCTTT
abundance: -; j_gene: TRBJ2-5; v_gene: TRBV15; d_gene: TRBD1; CDR3aa: CATSHRTGEETQYF; CDR3nt: TGTGCCACCAGCCACCGGACAGGGGAAGAGACCCAGTACTTC
abundance: -; j_gene: TRBJ2-1; v_gene: TRBV30; d_gene: -; CDR3aa: CAWSVAQMSSYNEQFF; CDR3nt: TGTGCCTGGAGTGTTGCGCAAATGAGCTCCTACAATGAGCAGTTCTTC
abundance: few; j_gene: TRBJ2-2; v_gene: TRBV6-5; d_gene: -; CDR3aa: CASTLGLAGELFF; CDR3nt: TGTGCCAGCACTTTAGGGCTAGCCGGGGAGCTGTTTTTT
abundance: many; j_gene: TRBJ1-2; v_gene: TRBV12-3/TRBV12-4; d_gene: -; CDR3aa: CACAGTAYGYTF; CDR3nt: TGTGCCTGCGCAGGGACGGCTTATGGCTACACCTTC
abundance: many; j_gene: TRBJ1-2; v_gene: TRBV12-3/TRBV12-4; d_gene: -; CDR3aa: CASRGEQNYGYTF; CDR3nt: TGTGCCAGCAGGGGAGAACAGAACTATGGCTACACCTTC
abundance: -; j_gene: TRBJ1-2; v_gene: TRBV11-2; d_gene: TRBD1; CDR3aa: CASSLDRTGGHGYTF; CDR3nt: TGTGCCAGCAGCTTAGACCGGACAGGGGGCCATGGCTACACCTTC
abundance: few; j_gene: TRBJ1-2; v_gene: TRBV20-1; d_gene: -; CDR3aa: CSARPGNYGYTF; CDR3nt: TGCAGTGCCAGGCCGGGTAACTATGGCTACACCTTC
abundance: few; j_gene: TRBJ2-7; v_gene: TRBV12-3/TRBV12-4; d_gene: TRBD1; CDR3aa: CASSFGTDPSYEQYF; CDR3nt: TGTGCCAGCAGTTTCGGGACAGATCCCTCCTACGAGCAGTACTTC
abundance: -; j_gene: TRBJ2-3; v_gene: TRBV29-1; d_gene: TRBD2; CDR3aa: CSVSSGGVGDTQYF; CDR3nt: TGCAGCGTTTCTAGCGGGGGTGTAGGGGATACGCAGTATTTT
abundance: many; j_gene: TRBJ2-3; v_gene: TRBV4-3; d_gene: TRBD2; CDR3aa: CASSRTSGDTDTQYF; CDR3nt: TGCGCCAGCAGCCGGACTAGCGGGGACACAGATACGCAGTATTTT
abundance: many; j_gene: TRBJ1-1; v_gene: TRBV11-2; d_gene: -; CDR3aa: CASSTTENTEAFF; CDR3nt: TGTGCCAGCAGCACGACTGAGAACACTGAAGCTTTCTTT
abundance: many; j_gene: TRBJ2-1; v_gene: TRBV6-1; d_gene: -; CDR3aa: CASSDPGSYNEQFF; CDR3nt: TGTGCCAGCAGTGACCCCGGCTCATACAATGAGCAGTTCTTC
abundance: few; j_gene: TRBJ1-5; v_gene: TRBV2; d_gene: -; CDR3aa: CATRGTSHSNQPQHF; CDR3nt: TGTGCCACCCGGGGCACGTCACATAGCAATCAGCCCCAGCATTTT
abundance: -; j_gene: TRBJ2-1; v_gene: TRBV5-1; d_gene: -; CDR3aa: CASSFIYDKTQFF; CDR3nt: TGCGCCAGCAGCTTCATATATGACAAGACGCAGTTCTTC
abundance: -; j_gene: TRBJ2-5; v_gene: TRBV4-2; d_gene: TRBD1; CDR3aa: CASSRRDSQETQYF; CDR3nt: TGTGCCAGCAGCCGTCGGGACAGCCAAGAGACCCAGTACTTC
abundance: many; j_gene: TRBJ2-1; v_gene: TRBV5-1; d_gene: -; CDR3aa: CASSLGQVNNEQFF; CDR3nt: TGCGCCAGCAGCTTGGGACAGGTTAACAATGAGCAGTTCTTC
abundance: few; j_gene: TRBJ1-5; v_gene: TRBV2; d_gene: -; CDR3aa: CASKGDNNQPQHF; CDR3nt: TGTGCCAGCAAAGGCGACAATAATCAGCCCCAGCATTTT
abundance: many; j_gene: TRBJ1-5; v_gene: TRBV4-2; d_gene: TRBD1; CDR3aa: CASSQDRDRGDSNQPQHF; CDR3nt: TGTGCCAGCAGCCAAGACCGGGACAGGGGGGACAGCAATCAGCCCCAGCATTTT
abundance: -; j_gene: TRBJ1-6; v_gene: TRBV5-1; d_gene: TRBD1; CDR3aa: CASRDSVNSPLHF; CDR3nt: TGCGCCAGCCGGGACAGTGTCAATTCACCCCTCCACTTT
abundance: many; j_gene: TRBJ1-5; v_gene: TRBV20-1; d_gene: -; CDR3aa: CSARAPGPPPPQHF; CDR3nt: TGCAGTGCTAGAGCCCCGGGACCACCGCCGCCCCAGCATTTT
abundance: -; j_gene: TRBJ2-1; v_gene: TRBV5-8; d_gene: TRBD2; CDR3aa: CASSPRRSGGAGYNEQFF; CDR3nt: TGTGCCAGCAGCCCCCGTCGCAGCGGGGGTGCGGGCTACAATGAGCAGTTCTTC
abundance: few; j_gene: TRBJ2-3; v_gene: TRBV4-2; d_gene: -; CDR3aa: CASSEAAASTDTQYF; CDR3nt: TGTGCCAGCAGCGAAGCAGCCGCTTCCACAGATACGCAGTATTTT
abundance: few; j_gene: TRBJ2-7; v_gene: TRBV12-3/TRBV12-4; d_gene: TRBD1; CDR3aa: CASSPSLRDRMSEQYF; CDR3nt: TGTGCCAGCAGTCCTTCACTCCGGGACAGGATGAGCGAGCAGTACTTC
abundance: -; j_gene: TRBJ1-2; v_gene: TRBV5-1; d_gene: -; CDR3aa: CASSLGLAEDFNYGYTF; CDR3nt: TGCGCCAGCAGCTTGGGACTGGCAGAAGACTTTAACTATGGCTACACCTTC
abundance: -; j_gene: TRBJ1-1; v_gene: TRBV5-1; d_gene: TRBD1; CDR3aa: CASSLGTGGWDTEAFF; CDR3nt: TGCGCCAGCAGCTTGGGGACAGGGGGCTGGGACACTGAAGCTTTCTTT
abundance: few; j_gene: TRBJ2-1; v_gene: TRBV28; d_gene: -; CDR3aa: CASSSRVARLYNEQFF; CDR3nt: TGTGCCAGCAGTTCCCGTGTTGCACGGCTTTACAATGAGCAGTTCTTC
abundance: -; j_gene: TRBJ1-2; v_gene: TRBV6-1; d_gene: -; CDR3aa: CASGKGTRGYGYTF; CDR3nt: TGTGCCAGCGGGAAAGGTACACGGGGCTATGGCTACACCTTC
abundance: few; j_gene: TRBJ1-1; v_gene: TRBV10-3; d_gene: -; CDR3aa: CAISESLLRQANEAFF; CDR3nt: TGTGCCATCAGTGAGTCCCTCCTAAGACAGGCCAATGAAGCTTTCTTT
abundance: -; j_gene: TRBJ2-5; v_gene: TRBV7-9; d_gene: TRBD2; CDR3aa: CASSFEGLAQETQYF; CDR3nt: TGTGCCAGCAGCTTCGAGGGACTAGCGCAAGAGACCCAGTACTTC
abundance: -; j_gene: TRBJ2-3; v_gene: TRBV12-3/TRBV12-4; d_gene: -; CDR3aa: CASSWGGTDTQYF; CDR3nt: TGTGCCAGCAGCTGGGGGGGCACAGATACGCAGTATTTT
abundance: many; j_gene: TRBJ2-1; v_gene: TRBV21-1; d_gene: -; CDR3aa: CASSPREGQGGNEQFF; CDR3nt: TGTGCCAGCAGCCCCAGGGAAGGACAGGGAGGCAATGAGCAGTTCTTC
abundance: many; j_gene: TRBJ2-3; v_gene: TRBV6-6; d_gene: TRBD1; CDR3aa: CASSRAGTGSTDTQYF; CDR3nt: TGTGCCAGCAGTCGCGCCGGGACAGGGAGCACAGATACGCAGTATTTT
abundance: -; j_gene: TRBJ1-1; v_gene: TRBV7-2; d_gene: -; CDR3aa: CASSFRQNTEAFF; CDR3nt: TGTGCCAGCAGCTTTCGGCAAAACACTGAAGCTTTCTTT
abundance: -; j_gene: TRBJ2-6; v_gene: TRBV5-1; d_gene: TRBD1; CDR3aa: CAGKTGMGANVLTF; CDR3nt: TGCGCCGGCAAGACAGGGATGGGGGCCAACGTCCTGACTTTC
abundance: -; j_gene: TRBJ1-5; v_gene: TRBV6-2/TRBV6-3; d_gene: -; CDR3aa: CASSYVRRSRGNQPQHF; CDR3nt: TGTGCCAGCAGTTACGTTCGGCGTTCTCGGGGCAATCAGCCCCAGCATTTT
abundance: many; j_gene: TRBJ2-3; v_gene: TRBV12-3/TRBV12-4; d_gene: -; CDR3aa: CASSRGDTQYF; CDR3nt: TGTGCCAGCTCCCGCGGAGATACGCAGTATTTT
abundance: -; j_gene: TRBJ2-1; v_gene: TRBV7-3; d_gene: -; CDR3aa: CASSPGPGSYNEQFF; CDR3nt: TGTGCCAGCAGTCCAGGCCCGGGCTCCTACAATGAGCAGTTCTTC
abundance: many; j_gene: TRBJ1-1; v_gene: TRBV29-1; d_gene: -; CDR3aa: CSGVHGVLRTEAFF; CDR3nt: TGCAGCGGGGTCCATGGGGTCCTGAGGACTGAAGCTTTCTTT
abundance: many; j_gene: TRBJ2-3; v_gene: TRBV7-8; d_gene: TRBD2; CDR3aa: CASSFTGLAGGTDTQYF; CDR3nt: TGTGCCAGCAGCTTTACCGGACTAGCGGGGGGAACAGATACGCAGTATTTT
abundance: few; j_gene: TRBJ2-3; v_gene: TRBV5-1; d_gene: -; CDR3aa: CASSRVWGTDTQYF; CDR3nt: TGCGCCAGCAGCAGGGTTTGGGGGACAGATACGCAGTATTTT
abundance: many; j_gene: TRBJ2-1; v_gene: TRBV12-3/TRBV12-4; d_gene: -; CDR3aa: CASSLGFGGADSLSYNEQFF; CDR3nt: TGTGCCAGCAGTTTAGGGTTTGGGGGGGCCGACTCCCTCTCCTACAATGAGCAGTTCTTC
abundance: few; j_gene: TRBJ2-3; v_gene: TRBV28; d_gene: TRBD2; CDR3aa: CASHSRLARGGFDTQYF; CDR3nt: TGTGCCAGCCACTCCCGTCTTGCGCGGGGGGGCTTTGATACGCAGTATTTT
abundance: -; j_gene: TRBJ2-3; v_gene: TRBV6-6; d_gene: -; CDR3aa: CASSPGRRRADTQYF; CDR3nt: TGTGCCAGCAGCCCGGGACGGAGGAGGGCAGATACGCAGTATTTT
abundance: -; j_gene: TRBJ1-1; v_gene: TRBV6-5; d_gene: -; CDR3aa: CASSYSQTLNTEAFF; CDR3nt: TGTGCCAGCAGTTACTCACAGACCTTGAACACTGAAGCTTTCTTT
abundance: -; j_gene: TRBJ2-5; v_gene: TRBV7-8; d_gene: -; CDR3aa: CASSLNSGSETQYF; CDR3nt: TGTGCCAGCAGCTTAAATTCAGGGTCAGAGACCCAGTACTTC